The 30 T cell receptor beta chains below all came from one sample that was sequenced in a study of cytomegalovirus exposure and HLA in healthy donors. PCR amplification relied on 60 Vbeta primers (plus 13 Jbeta primers). Data came from immunoSEQ multiplex PCR; TCRdb stores just in-frame clones and leaves some out. The sample has 63,000 or so clones, approximately 77% seen once. The sample was PBMCs. The receptors were sampled from a young woman in good health and CMV-seropositive.

The sample holds a few counts of this clone. V is TRBV27 and J is TRBJ1-4, with D unclear. Trimming left V 2 bases short and J 10 bases short, with 8 bases between. This CDR3 is 12 amino acids long. Germline CDR1 reads MNHEY; CDR2 reads SMNVEV (reference sequence). The CDR3 DNA reads TGTGCCAGCAGTTTAGGGGAGGGAAAACTGTTTTTT. The encoded protein is CASSLGEGKLFF. Based on the CDR3 plus reference TRBV27 and TRBJ1-4, the full variable domain is EAQVTQNPRYLITVTGKKLTVTCSQNMNHEYMSWYRQDPGLGLRQIYYSMNVEVTDKGDVPEGYKVSRKEKRNFPLILESPSPNQTSLYFCASSLGEGKLFFGSGTQLSVL.

V is TRBV6-5 and J is TRBJ2-3; TRBD2 matches 8 bases. CDR3 length: 14 residues. Germline V gene lookup returns CDR1 MNHEY and CDR2 SVGAGI. V shed 5 bases, J shed 4 bases, and the junction held 5 bases outside the gene matches. In DNA, the CDR3 is TGTGCCAGCAGTCCCGGGAGGGGTGCAGATACGCAGTATTTT. Its protein product is CASSPGRGADTQYF.

V gene TRBV28 combines with J gene TRBJ2-7, with a tentative D call TRBD2 (7 bases). The V end lost 2 bases, the J end lost 7 bases, and 18 bases lay between the germline ends. Germline V CDR1 and CDR2: MDHEN, SYDVKM. The CDR3 has 15 amino acids. The CDR3 protein is CASSLRGGGYREQYF. The CDR3 nucleotides are TGTGCCAGCAGTTTAAGGGGCGGGGGCTACAGAGAGCAGTACTTC.

A note on this clone: Germline is not matched at one junction end, which may reflect a read error. The chain has TRBV7-7 and TRBJ2-2; D gene uncertain. CDR3 length: 14 residues. Germline-derived CDR1 and CDR2 are SSHAT and FNYEAQ (reference sequence). The CDR3 bases are TGTGCTAGCAGCTTAGCTAGGAACACCGGGGAGCTGTTTTTT. Encoded protein: CASSLARNTGELFF.

The chain uses TRBV9 and TRBJ2-7; no clear D. Germline-derived CDR1 and CDR2 are SGDLS and YYNGEE. The CDR3 covers 16 residues. Trimming took 4 bases from V and 4 from J, leaving 21 bases between them. The CDR3 region has the DNA TGTGCCAGCAGCCCAACCACCACAGCCGTCGGTTACGAGCAGTACTTC. Residues: CASSPTTTAVGYEQYF.

The sample holds one count of this clone. This chain uses TRBV5-1 with TRBJ2-7; possible D gene TRBD1, 6 bases. Germline loops: CDR1 SGHRS, CDR2 YFSETQ. V lost 2 bases and J lost 3, with 6 bases in between. The CDR3 has 12 amino acids. The CDR3: CASSFRGYEQYF. CDR3 bases: TGCGCCAGCAGCTTCAGGGGCTACGAGCAGTACTTC.

This clone was seen more than once but under ten times. The chain links TRBV7-2 to TRBJ2-7, with D possibly TRBD2 on 7 matching bases. In germline, CDR1 is SGHTA, CDR2 FQGNSA. V dropped 10 bases and J dropped 6 bases, with 13 bases sitting between them. This CDR3 is 11 amino acids long. Here the CDR3 reads CATGLGGEQYF. The CDR3 nucleotides read TGTGCCACCGGACTAGGGGGCGAGCAGTACTTC. The complete variable domain, with remaining parts taken from reference TRBV7-2 and TRBJ2-7, reads GAGVSQSPSNKVTEKGKDVELRCDPISGHTALYWYRQSLGQGLEFLIYFQGNSAPDKSGLPSDRFSAERTGGSVSTLTIQRTQQEDSAVYLCATGLGGEQYFGPGTRLTVT.

This sequence joins TRBV28 and TRBJ1-2; 7 bases are a match to TRBD1. Germline V gives CDR1 MDHEN, CDR2 SYDVKM. This CDR3 has 15 residues. V lost 10 bases to trimming and J lost 2 bases; unmatched junction nucleotides: 13. The CDR3 sequence is CATSTGTIGNYGYTF. CDR3 nucleotides: TGTGCCACCTCGACAGGGACGATCGGGAACTATGGCTACACCTTC.

The V and J genes are TRBV18 and TRBJ1-6, with 7 bases fitting TRBD1. This CDR3 spans 15 amino acids. CDR1 and CDR2 (germline): KGHSH, LQKENI. The V segment lost 2 bases and the J segment 14 bases; nucleotides outside the gene matches: 12. CDR3 region: CASSPGPRDRSALHF. The CDR3, as DNA: TGTGCCAGCTCACCAGGCCCTCGGGACAGATCAGCCCTCCACTTT.

V is TRBV7-8 and J is TRBJ2-7; D remains unclear. Per the germline V gene, CDR1 is SGHVS and CDR2 is FQNEAQ. V was pared by 1 base and J by 3 bases, with 10 bases between. The CDR3 runs to 14 residues. The CDR3 here is CASSLDLRIYEQYF. CDR3 DNA: TGTGCCAGCAGCTTAGATCTGCGTATCTACGAGCAGTACTTC.

The rearrangement uses TRBV27 and TRBJ1-5; no clear D. The germline V gene has CDR1 MNHEY and CDR2 SMNVEV (reference sequence). The CDR3 totals 16 residues. Trimming left V 2 bases short and J 3 bases short, with 14 bases between. CDR3 in amino acids: CASSLRWMRNNQPQHF. CDR3 coding DNA: TGTGCCAGCAGTTTAAGGTGGATGCGGAACAATCAGCCCCAGCATTTT.

J is TRBJ2-3 and V is TRBV19; 12 bases are a match to TRBD2. Germline CDR1 and CDR2: LNHDA and SQIVND (reference sequence). V gave up 2 bases and J gave up 6 bases; unmatched junction bases: 6. This CDR3 region has 16 residues. Written as DNA, the CDR3 is TGTGCCAGTAGTATACTCCTAGCGGGAGGGCCGGATACGCAGTATTTT. It is translated as CASSILLAGGPDTQYF.

The chain uses TRBV28 and TRBJ2-7; 12 bases align to TRBD2. This CDR3 comprises 18 residues. Germline assignment: CDR1 MDHEN and CDR2 SYDVKM. The V segment lost 2 bases and the J segment 5 bases; nucleotides outside the gene matches: 13. The CDR3 reads CASSLTRLAGGPGDEQYF. DNA of the CDR3: TGTGCCAGCAGTTTAACTCGTCTAGCGGGAGGGCCAGGTGACGAGCAGTACTTC.

The J gene is TRBJ2-3, the V gene TRBV7-2; 8 positions agree with TRBD2. The germline V gene has CDR1 SGHTA and CDR2 FQGNSA. V trimming: 2 bases; J trimming: 8 bases; junction bases outside the gene matches: 12. The CDR3 covers 16 residues. CDR3 nucleotides: TGTGCCAGCAGCTTACTTAGCGGGAAGTTGGGGGGTACGCAGTATTTT. Protein: CASSLLSGKLGGTQYF.

The chain recombines TRBV9 with TRBJ2-1; D is unresolved. The germline V and J ends were trimmed by 0 bases and 5 bases, with 6 bases remaining between them. The CDR3 totals 13 residues. Germline V gene data show CDR1 as SGDLS and CDR2 as YYNGEE. CDR3 nucleotides: TGTGCCAGCAGCGTAGAACAGCACAATGAGCAGTTCTTC. It encodes CASSVEQHNEQFF.

This clone showed up just once. This rearrangement joins TRBV2 to TRBJ2-1; TRBD2 matches 10 bases. The CDR3 is made up of 16 amino acids. V dropped 5 bases and J dropped 7; count of bases not matched to a gene: 11. The germline V gene has CDR1 SNHLY and CDR2 FYNNEI. The CDR3 region has the DNA TGTGCCAGCAGTACCATCCTAGCGGGAGTGGGTAATGAGCAGTTCTTC. Amino acids: CASSTILAGVGNEQFF.

This chain joins TRBV9 and TRBJ2-7, with a weak D call TRBD2 (7 bases). CDR1 and CDR2 from the germline V gene are SGDLS and YYNGEE. Trimming stripped 0 bases from V and 5 bases from J, with 21 bases between. The CDR3 is 17 residues long. The CDR3 DNA sequence: TGTGCCAGCAGCGTAGGGGCTAGCGGCCGGGGGCAGAACGAGCAGTACTTC. Translating it yields CASSVGASGRGQNEQYF.

The V gene is TRBV2, the J gene TRBJ2-2, with TRBD2 matching over 10 bases. Germline assignment: CDR1 SNHLY and CDR2 FYNNEI. CDR3 length: 18 amino acids. The V gene end was trimmed by 2 bases and the J gene end by 6 bases; junction bases not matched to a gene: 12. The chain's CDR3 is CASSERLAGALRAGELFF. DNA of the CDR3: TGTGCCAGCAGTGAACGGCTAGCGGGAGCGTTAAGGGCCGGGGAGCTGTTTTTT.

The chain is built from TRBV19 and TRBJ1-5, with D hard to call. The CDR3 spans 16 residues. Germline V lookup: CDR1 LNHDA, CDR2 SQIVND (reference sequence). Trimming cost V 7 bases and J 6 bases, with 22 bases left between them. The CDR3 DNA reads TGTGCCAGTACGACCAAGATCCCCCTAGTCCCTCAGCCCCAGCATTTT. Amino acids: CASTTKIPLVPQPQHF.

The chain links TRBV15 to TRBJ2-3; 11 nucleotides agree with TRBD2. Per germline, CDR1 LNHNV and CDR2 YYDKDF (reference sequence). This CDR3 region has 15 residues. V lost 3 bases, J lost 4 bases, and 3 bases stayed unmatched. The DNA for the CDR3 is TGTGCCACCAGCAGTAGCGGGAGGGTCGCAGATACGCAGTATTTT. Translated, it gives CATSSSGRVADTQYF. Complete variable domain (other parts from reference TRBV15 and TRBJ2-3): DAMVIQNPRYQVTQFGKPVTLSCSQTLNHNVMYWYQQKSSQAPKLLFHYYDKDFNNEADTPDNFQSRRPNTSFCFLDIRSPGLGDTAMYLCATSSSGRVADTQYFGPGTRLTVL.

The chain's CDR3 is CTSSQSKFWTGTSYEQYF. In DNA, the CDR3 is TGCACCAGCAGCCAAAGCAAGTTTTGGACAGGCACATCCTACGAGCAGTACTTC. The chain is built from TRBV1 and TRBJ2-7; the table gives TRBD1 as D, unverified against the DNA. TRBV1 is a pseudogene. The CDR3 spans 18 residues.

The V and J genes are TRBV7-9 and TRBJ2-1; maybe TRBD2 (6 bases). Germline V gene data show CDR1 as SEHNR and CDR2 as FQNEAQ (reference sequence). Between the trimmed V and J ends, which lost 5 bases and 2 bases, there was a span of 13 bases. The CDR3 sequence is 15 residues long. CDR3 DNA sequence: TGTGCCAGCAGCGAGGGACTTATTACCTACAATGAGCAGTTCTTC. This encodes CASSEGLITYNEQFF. Together with reference TRBV7-9 and TRBJ2-1, the CDR3 gives the full variable domain: DTGVSQNPRHKITKRGQNVTFRCDPISEHNRLYWYRQTLGQGPEFLTYFQNEAQLEKSRLLSDRFSAERPKGSFSTLEIQRTEQGDSAMYLCASSEGLITYNEQFFGPGTRLTVL.

The chain couples TRBV4-2 to TRBJ1-2, with 7 bases that match TRBD1. Germline loops: CDR1 LGHNA, CDR2 YNFKEQ. The V segment lost 0 bases and the J segment 8 bases; nucleotides outside the gene matches: 12. CDR3 length: 16 residues. The CDR3 nucleotides are TGTGCCAGCAGCCAAGAACAGGGGCTGTTTATTTCCGGCTACACCTTC. Translation: CASSQEQGLFISGYTF.

This clone appeared once. The gene calls are TRBV28 and TRBJ2-3; possibly TRBD2 for D (5 bases). The CDR3 totals 15 residues. Germline lookup yields CDR1 MDHEN and CDR2 SYDVKM. The V end was cut by 4 bases, the J end by 1 base, with 12 bases between. This CDR3 is CASSSSGPRTDTQYF. The CDR3 DNA reads TGTGCCAGCAGTTCCAGCGGACCTCGCACAGATACGCAGTATTTT.

This chain's CDR3 is CASSLDLLDRVASEAFF. As DNA, the CDR3 is TGTGCCAGCAGCTTAGACCTTCTAGACAGGGTGGCGTCTGAAGCTTTCTTT. The chain combines TRBV11-3 with TRBJ1-1; 7 bases align to TRBD1. The V segment lost 0 bases and the J segment 6 bases; nucleotides outside the gene matches: 13. Germline-derived CDR1 and CDR2 are SGHNT and YENEEA. CDR3 length: 17 residues.

V is TRBV29-1 and J is TRBJ2-7; 11 bases line up with TRBD2. After removal of 7 bases from V and 5 bases from J, the junction contained 10 bases not matched to a gene. The CDR3 spans 14 residues. Germline CDR1 SQVTM, CDR2 ANQGSEA. This CDR3 reads CSAQSSGRNHEQYF. Here the CDR3 DNA reads TGCAGCGCTCAATCTAGCGGGAGGAACCACGAGCAGTACTTC.

This chain links TRBV15 with TRBJ2-5; unclear D gene. Germline CDR1 is LNHNV and CDR2 is YYDKDF (reference sequence). The CDR3 is 15 residues long. V was cut by 4 bases and J by 2 bases, with 14 bases left in between. CDR3 DNA: TGTGCCACCAGCACAGGCGTCGGCAAACAAGAGACCCAGTACTTC. Translated: CATSTGVGKQETQYF.

This chain uses TRBV6-5 with TRBJ2-1, with a possible D match to TRBD2 (5 bases). Deletions cut 6 bases from V and 8 bases from J, with 14 bases between. Looked up from germline, CDR1 is MNHEY and CDR2 is SVGAGI. The length of the CDR3 is 13 residues. In nucleotides, the CDR3 is TGTGCCAGCAGGCCCGGGGTGCTCGATGAGCAGTTCTTC. It is translated as CASRPGVLDEQFF.

The chain carries TRBV7-9 and TRBJ2-3; TRBD2 matches 12 bases. V gave up 4 bases and J gave up 2 bases; unmatched junction bases: 4. The CDR3 sequence is 16 residues long. Germline loops: CDR1 SEHNR, CDR2 FQNEAQ (reference sequence). The CDR3 DNA reads TGTGCCAGCAGCTCCCTAGCGGGAGGGCTCACAGATACGCAGTATTTT. This codes for CASSSLAGGLTDTQYF.

The chain joins TRBV4-1 to TRBJ2-5; D is unresolved. The DNA end is more similar to TRBJ2-7, so the J call may be wrong. The CDR3 sequence is 12 residues long. The germline gives CDR1 MGHRA, CDR2 YSYEKL. The chain's CDR3 is CASSQEGYEQYF. For the CDR3, the DNA is TGCGCCAGCAGCCAAGAGGGCTACGAGCAGTACTTC.